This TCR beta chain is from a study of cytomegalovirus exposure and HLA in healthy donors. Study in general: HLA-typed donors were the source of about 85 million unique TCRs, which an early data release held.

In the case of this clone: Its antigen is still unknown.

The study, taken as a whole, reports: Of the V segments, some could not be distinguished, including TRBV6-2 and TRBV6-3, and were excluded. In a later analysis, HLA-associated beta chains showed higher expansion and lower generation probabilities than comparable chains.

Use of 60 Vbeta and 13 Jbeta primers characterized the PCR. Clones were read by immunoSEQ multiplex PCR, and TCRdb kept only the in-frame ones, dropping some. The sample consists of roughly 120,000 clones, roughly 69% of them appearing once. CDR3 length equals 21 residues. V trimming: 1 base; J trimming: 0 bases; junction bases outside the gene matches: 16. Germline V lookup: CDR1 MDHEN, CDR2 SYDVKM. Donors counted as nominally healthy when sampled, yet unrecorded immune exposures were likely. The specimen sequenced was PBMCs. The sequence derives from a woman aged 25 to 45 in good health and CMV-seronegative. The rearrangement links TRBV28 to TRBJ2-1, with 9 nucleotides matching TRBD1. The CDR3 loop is CASSLLAPGQGKFSSYNEQFF. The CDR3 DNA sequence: TGTGCCAGCAGTTTATTGGCTCCTGGACAGGGGAAATTCAGCTCCTACAATGAGCAGTTCTTC. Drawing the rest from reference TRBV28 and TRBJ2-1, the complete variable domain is DVKVTQSSRYLVKRTGEKVFLECVQDMDHENMFWYRQDPGLGLRLIYFSYDVKMKEKGDIPEGYSVSREKKERFSLILESASTNQTSMYLCASSLLAPGQGKFSSYNEQFFGPGTRLTVL.